This T cell receptor (beta chain) was sequenced in a study of shared clonotypes between healthy human individuals. About the study: CD4 naive and CD4 memory each took three plates per donor, while CD8 naive took two and CD8 memory one.

The table came from immunoSEQ multiplex PCR; TCRdb's copy has only in-frame clones and leaves some out. The sample consists of about 2 million clones, about 95% of them appearing once. Germline V CDR1 and CDR2: MGHDK, SYGVNS. The CDR3 is 17 amino acids. V was shortened by 1 base and J by 4 bases, with 14 bases between the two germline ends. The sequence derives from a man younger than 35 in good health. The chain combines TRBV25-1 with TRBJ2-6; D is unclear. The source material was naive CD4+ T cells sorted from blood. Subset reported: CD45RA+ positively selected. This chain's CDR3 is CASSESVTAAGANVLTF. The CDR3 DNA reads TGTGCCAGCAGTGAATCTGTGACTGCGGCCGGGGCCAACGTCCTGACTTTC.